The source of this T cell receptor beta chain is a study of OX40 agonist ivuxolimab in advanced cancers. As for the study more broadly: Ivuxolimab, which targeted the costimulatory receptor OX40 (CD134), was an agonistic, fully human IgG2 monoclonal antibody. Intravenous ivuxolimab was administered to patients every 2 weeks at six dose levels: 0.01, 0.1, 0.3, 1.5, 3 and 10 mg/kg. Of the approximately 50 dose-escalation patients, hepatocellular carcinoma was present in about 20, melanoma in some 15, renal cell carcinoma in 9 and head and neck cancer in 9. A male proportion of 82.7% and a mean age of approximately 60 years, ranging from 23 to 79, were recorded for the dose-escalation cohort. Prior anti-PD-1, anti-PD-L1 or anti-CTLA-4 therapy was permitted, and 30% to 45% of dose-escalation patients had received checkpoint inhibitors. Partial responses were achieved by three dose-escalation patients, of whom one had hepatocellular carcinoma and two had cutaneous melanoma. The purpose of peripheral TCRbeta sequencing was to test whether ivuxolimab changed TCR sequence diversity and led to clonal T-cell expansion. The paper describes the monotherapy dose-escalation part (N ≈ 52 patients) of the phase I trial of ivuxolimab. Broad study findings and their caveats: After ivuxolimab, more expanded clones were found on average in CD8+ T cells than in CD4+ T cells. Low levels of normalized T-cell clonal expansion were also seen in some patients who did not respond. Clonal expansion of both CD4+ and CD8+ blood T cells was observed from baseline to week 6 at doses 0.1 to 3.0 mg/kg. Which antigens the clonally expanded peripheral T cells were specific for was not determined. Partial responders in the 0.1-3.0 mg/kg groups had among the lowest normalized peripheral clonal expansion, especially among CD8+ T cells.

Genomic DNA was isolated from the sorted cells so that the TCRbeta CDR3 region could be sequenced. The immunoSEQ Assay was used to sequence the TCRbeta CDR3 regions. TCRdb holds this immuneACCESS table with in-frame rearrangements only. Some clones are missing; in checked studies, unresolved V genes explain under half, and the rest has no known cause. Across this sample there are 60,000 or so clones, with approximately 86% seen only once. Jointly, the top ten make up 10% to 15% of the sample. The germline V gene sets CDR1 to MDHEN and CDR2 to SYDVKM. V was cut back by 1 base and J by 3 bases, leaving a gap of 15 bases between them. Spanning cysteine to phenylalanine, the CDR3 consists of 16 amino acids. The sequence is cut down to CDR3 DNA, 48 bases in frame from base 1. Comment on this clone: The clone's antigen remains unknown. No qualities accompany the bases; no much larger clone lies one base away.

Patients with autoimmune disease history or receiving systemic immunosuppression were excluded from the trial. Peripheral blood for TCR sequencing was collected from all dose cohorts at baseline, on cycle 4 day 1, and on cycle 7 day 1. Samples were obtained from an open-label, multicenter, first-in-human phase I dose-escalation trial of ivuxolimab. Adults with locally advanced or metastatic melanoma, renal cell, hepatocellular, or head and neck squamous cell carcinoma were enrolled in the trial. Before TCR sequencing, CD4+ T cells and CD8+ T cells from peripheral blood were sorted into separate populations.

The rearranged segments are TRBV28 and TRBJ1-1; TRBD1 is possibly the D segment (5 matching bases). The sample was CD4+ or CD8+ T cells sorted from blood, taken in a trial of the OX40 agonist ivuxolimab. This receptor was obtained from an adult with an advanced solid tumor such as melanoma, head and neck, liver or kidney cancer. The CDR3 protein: CASSLSPGTPDTEAFF. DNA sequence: TGTGCCAGCAGTTTATCCCCCGGGACCCCAGACACTGAAGCTTTCTTT.